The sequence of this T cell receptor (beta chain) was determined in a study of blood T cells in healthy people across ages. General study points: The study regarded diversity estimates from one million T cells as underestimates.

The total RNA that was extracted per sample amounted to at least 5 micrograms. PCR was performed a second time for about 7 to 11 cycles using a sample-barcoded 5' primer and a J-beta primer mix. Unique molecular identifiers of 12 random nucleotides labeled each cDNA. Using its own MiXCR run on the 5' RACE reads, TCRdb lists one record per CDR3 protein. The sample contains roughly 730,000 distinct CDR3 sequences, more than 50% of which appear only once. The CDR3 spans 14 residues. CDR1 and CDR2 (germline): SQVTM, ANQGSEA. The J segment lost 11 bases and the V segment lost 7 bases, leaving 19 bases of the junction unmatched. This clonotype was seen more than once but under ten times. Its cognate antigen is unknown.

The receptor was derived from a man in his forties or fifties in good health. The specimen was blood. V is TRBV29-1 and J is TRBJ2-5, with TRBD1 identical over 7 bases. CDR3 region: CSGKQGDSYLEQYF. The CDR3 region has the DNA TGCAGCGGGAAGCAGGGGGATAGTTACCTTGAGCAGTACTTC.